The 29 T cell receptor beta chains below come from one sample, sequenced in a study of T cells in Graves' hyperthyroidism and ophthalmopathy (dated by TCRdb to about 2019). Libraries were built with multiplex PCR. The reads were generated on an Illumina HiSeq 2000. Amplification of TCR beta CDR3 regions was carried out from RNA transcripts. A first-round RT-PCR of the TCR CDR3 used the HTBI primer set with the Qiagen OneStep RT-PCR kit. TCRdb ran its own pipeline on the public reads, namely fastp trimming at Q25 and MiXCR clone calling, and kept in-frame beta chains. Each entry merges the rows of one CDR3 protein and shows their most common DNA and genes. This sample is represented by over 250,000 distinct CDR3 sequences; approximately 13% of them were singletons. 30% to 40% of the sample lies in the top ten. Sequenced input: blood. Receptors originate from a woman in her thirties or forties with Graves' ophthalmopathy.

V is TRBV13 and J is TRBJ2-7; TRBD2 matches 7 bases. The J segment lost 7 bases and the V segment lost 5 bases, leaving 14 bases of the junction unmatched. Germline CDR1 is PRHDT and CDR2 is FYEKMQ (reference sequence). This CDR3 contains 15 residues. The CDR3 DNA is TGTGCCAGCAGCCATTCTAGCGGTGGATTTCAGGAGCAGTACTTC. Its protein product is CASSHSSGGFQEQYF. The full variable domain, its missing parts supplied by reference TRBV13 and TRBJ2-7, is AAGVIQSPRHLIKEKRETATLKCYPIPRHDTVYWYQQGPGQDPQFLISFYEKMQSDKGSIPDRFSAQQFSDYHSELNMSSLELGDSALYFCASSHSSGGFQEQYFGPGTRLTVT.

In this sample, this clonotype turned up a few times. V usage is TRBV19 and J usage is TRBJ2-1; 9 bases map to TRBD2. This CDR3 region has 15 residues. Germline V lookup: CDR1 LNHDA, CDR2 SQIVND (reference sequence). The V gene end was trimmed by 4 bases and the J gene end by 4 bases; junction bases not matched to a gene: 5. CDR3 bases: TGTGCCAGTAGTAACACGACTAGCGGATACAATGAGCAGTTCTTC. Translation: CASSNTTSGYNEQFF.

This clonotype came up a few times. This sequence joins TRBV19 and TRBJ2-1; unclear D gene. There are 12 residues in the CDR3. Trimming left V 1 base short and J 9 bases short, with 7 bases between. The germline CDR1 and CDR2 sequences are LNHDA and SQIVND (reference sequence). CDR3 amino acids: CASSIGVAEQFF. CDR3 in DNA: TGTGCCAGTAGTATAGGGGTTGCTGAGCAGTTCTTC.

The chain employs TRBV3-1 and TRBJ1-2; TRBD1 aligns across 8 bases. With 4 bases clipped from V and 4 bases from J, the junction kept 8 bases outside the gene matches. CDR3 size: 15 residues. Germline CDR1 is LGHDT and CDR2 is YNNKEL (reference sequence). Here the CDR3 reads CASSLRTGGSYGYTF. In DNA form, the CDR3 reads TGTGCCAGCAGCCTCCGAACAGGGGGTTCCTATGGCTACACCTTC.

Remarks on this clonotype: This may arise from a read error, as a much more abundant clone is one base away. The rearrangement joins TRBV12-3 or TRBV12-4 to TRBJ1-2; no clear D gene. This CDR3 is 13 amino acids long. DNA of the CDR3: TGTGCCAGCAGCCTCGGCGGGGTAGATGGCTGCACCTTC. Its protein is CASSLGGVDGCTF.

The chain combines TRBV13 with TRBJ2-7; TRBD2 agrees at 14 bases. With 5 bases clipped from V and 6 bases from J, the junction kept 6 bases outside the gene matches. The CDR3 has 15 amino acids. Germline-derived CDR1 and CDR2 are PRHDT and FYEKMQ (reference sequence). The CDR3 here is CASSPTSGGAGEQYF. The CDR3 DNA reads as TGTGCCAGCAGCCCGACTAGCGGGGGGGCCGGCGAGCAGTACTTC.

At least ten counts were recorded for this clonotype. The chain employs TRBV6-1 and TRBJ2-7; 12 bases map to TRBD1. CDR1 MNHNS and CDR2 SASEGT come from the germline V gene. V shed 4 bases and J 4 bases; nucleotides not matched to a gene: 5. The CDR3 is 15 residues long. As DNA, the CDR3 is TGTGCCAGCAGTGCTCCGGGACAGGGGGCATACGAGCAGTACTTC. Its translation is CASSAPGQGAYEQYF.

This clonotype was seen once. The chain couples TRBV10-2 to TRBJ2-2, with 8 nucleotides matching TRBD1. Germline CDR1 is WSHSY and CDR2 is SAAADI. The J segment lost 0 bases and the V segment lost 10 bases, leaving 7 bases of the junction unmatched. The CDR3 has 15 residues. CDR3 nucleotide sequence: TGCGCCACCCGACAGGGGCCAGCGAACACCGGGGAGCTGTTTTTT. Translated: CATRQGPANTGELFF.

The CDR3 loop is CASSKTSAYNEQFF. The CDR3 DNA is TGTGCCAGCAGCAAGACTAGCGCTTACAATGAGCAGTTCTTC. The rearrangement joins TRBV28 to TRBJ2-1, with 8 bases matching TRBD2. After removal of 6 bases from V and 4 bases from J, the junction contained 5 bases not matched to a gene. This CDR3 region has 14 residues. In germline, CDR1 is MDHEN, CDR2 SYDVKM. Combining the CDR3 with reference TRBV28 and TRBJ2-1 gives the whole variable domain DVKVTQSSRYLVKRTGEKVFLECVQDMDHENMFWYRQDPGLGLRLIYFSYDVKMKEKGDIPEGYSVSREKKERFSLILESASTNQTSMYLCASSKTSAYNEQFFGPGTRLTVL.

This clonotype showed up just a few times. This chain uses TRBV20-1 with TRBJ2-1; tentatively, D is TRBD2 (6 bases). CDR3 size: 14 residues. V was shortened by 6 bases and J by 4 bases, with 16 bases between the two germline ends. Per germline, CDR1 DFQATT and CDR2 SNEGSKA (reference sequence). CDR3 bases: TGCAGTGCCCCCCTGCGGGGCCTGTACAATGAGCAGTTCTTC. It encodes CSAPLRGLYNEQFF.

V is TRBV4-2 and J is TRBJ1-1, with D possibly matching TRBD1 (6 bases). The CDR3 has 16 residues. Germline assignment: CDR1 LGHNA and CDR2 YNFKEQ. V dropped 4 bases and J dropped 1 base, with 16 bases sitting between them. Written as DNA, the CDR3 is TGTGCCAGCAGCCTCAGTATCAGGGGTGGGAACACTGAAGCTTTCTTT. As protein: CASSLSIRGGNTEAFF.

This clonotype was picked up a small number of times. The CDR3 DNA reads TGTGCCAGTAGTATACTAGGGAGGACAGACTCCTACGAGCAGTACTTC. Its translation is CASSILGRTDSYEQYF. V and J are TRBV19 and TRBJ2-7; either TRBD1 or TRBD2 may fit D (6 bases each). Germline values: CDR1 LNHDA, CDR2 SQIVND (reference sequence). This CDR3 comprises 16 residues. Trimming pared 2 bases from V and 0 bases from J, leaving 14 bases between. The whole variable domain, remainder taken from reference TRBV19 and TRBJ2-7, is DGGITQSPKYLFRKEGQNVTLSCEQNLNHDAMYWYRQDPGQGLRLIYYSQIVNDFQKGDIAEGYSVSREKKESFPLTVTSAQKNPTAFYLCASSILGRTDSYEQYFGPGTRLTVT.

This clonotype was observed at least ten times. The rearrangement links TRBV29-1 to TRBJ2-7; unclear D gene. This CDR3 spans 12 amino acids. V shed 4 bases and J shed 5 bases, with 12 bases lying between them. Germline V gene lookup returns CDR1 SQVTM and CDR2 ANQGSEA. DNA of the CDR3: TGCAGCGTTGCTTACTACCGGGACGAGCAGTACTTC. Translating it yields CSVAYYRDEQYF.

This clonotype was recorded at least ten times. The chain employs TRBV6-1 and TRBJ2-3; the match to TRBD2 covers 15 bases. Germline V gene lookup returns CDR1 MNHNS and CDR2 SASEGT. J gave up 5 bases and V 5 bases, and 8 bases lay outside the gene matches. There are 17 residues in the CDR3. CDR3 in amino acids: CASSYSGLAGGGDTQYF. The CDR3 nucleotides are TGTGCCAGCAGTTATTCCGGACTAGCGGGAGGGGGAGATACGCAGTATTTT.

The table lists this clonotype with many counts. The chain joins TRBV28 to TRBJ2-7; D gene unclear. The V end lost 3 bases, the J end lost 2 bases, and 5 bases lay between the germline ends. CDR3 length: 12 residues. In germline, CDR1 is MDHEN, CDR2 SYDVKM. The DNA for the CDR3 is TGTGCCAGCAGTTTTAGTACCTACGAGCAGTACTTC. Protein sequence: CASSFSTYEQYF.

This clonotype appeared many times. This chain connects TRBV12-3 or TRBV12-4 to TRBJ1-1; no clear D gene. This CDR3 has 17 residues. The ends were cut back, 3 bases at V and 3 bases at J, with 20 bases in the middle. CDR3 sequence: CASSFVGRLGTYTEAFF. The CDR3 DNA reads as TGTGCCAGCAGTTTCGTGGGCCGACTTGGCACCTACACTGAAGCTTTCTTT.

The CDR3: CASSPREGQGQETQYF. The CDR3, as DNA: TGCGCCAGCAGCCCCCGCGAAGGACAGGGGCAAGAGACCCAGTACTTC. The J gene is TRBJ2-5, the V gene TRBV5-1, with TRBD1 identical over 9 bases. Germline V gene lookup returns CDR1 SGHRS and CDR2 YFSETQ. V lost 4 bases to trimming and J lost 2 bases; unmatched junction nucleotides: 9. There are 16 residues in the CDR3.

The V call is TRBV5-4, the J call TRBJ1-5; D is perhaps TRBD1 (6 bases). Germline V gene lookup returns CDR1 SGHNT and CDR2 YYREEE (reference sequence). Trimming shortened V by 3 bases and J by 4 bases, and 14 bases separated the two germline ends. The CDR3 covers 15 residues. The CDR3 loop is CASSSGPGANQPQHF. The CDR3 DNA reads TGTGCCAGCAGCTCGGGCCCAGGGGCTAATCAGCCCCAGCATTTT. The whole variable domain, remainder taken from reference TRBV5-4 and TRBJ1-5, is ETGVTQSPTHLIKTRGQQVTLRCSSQSGHNTVSWYQQALGQGPQFIFQYYREEENGRGNFPPRFSGLQFPNYSSELNVNALELDDSALYLCASSSGPGANQPQHFGDGTRLSIL.

This clonotype was counted at least ten times. The chain recombines TRBV29-1 with TRBJ2-1; 8 bases align to TRBD2. In germline, CDR1 is SQVTM, CDR2 ANQGSEA. The CDR3 has 15 amino acids. The J segment lost 7 bases and the V segment lost 4 bases, leaving 12 bases of the junction unmatched. The DNA for the CDR3 is TGCAGCGTTGTGCCACCTCCGGGGGGGGGAAATGAGCAGTTCTTC. It yields the protein CSVVPPPGGGNEQFF.

This clonotype has only a few counts. The chain carries TRBV10-2 and TRBJ1-1, with D maybe TRBD1 (6 bases). The CDR3 is 12 amino acids. V lost 6 bases and J 7 bases, leaving 12 bases between the germline ends. CDR1 is WSHSY and CDR2 is SAAADI in the germline V gene. CDR3 protein: CASSGGKGEAFF. The CDR3 DNA reads TGCGCCAGCAGCGGGGGCAAGGGTGAAGCTTTCTTT.

This clonotype was counted at least ten times. The chain couples TRBV7-8 to TRBJ1-2; 9 positions match TRBD1. V lost 0 bases to trimming and J lost 7 bases; unmatched junction nucleotides: 6. Germline-derived CDR1 and CDR2 are SGHVS and FQNEAQ. The CDR3 is 15 residues long. CDR3 coding DNA: TGTGCCAGCAGCTTAGCGACTGGGACAGGGAGTGGCTACACCTTC. This sequence encodes CASSLATGTGSGYTF.

This clonotype was counted ten times or more. This sequence joins TRBV2 and TRBJ2-5; possibly TRBD2 for D (5 bases). Germline V gene sequence: CDR1 SNHLY, CDR2 FYNNEI. Trimming removed 2 bases from V and 4 bases from J, with 8 bases in between. This CDR3 comprises 13 residues. The CDR3 sequence: CASSEIAGETQYF. CDR3 nucleotide sequence: TGTGCCAGCAGTGAAATTGCGGGAGAGACCCAGTACTTC. The full variable domain, rest sourced from reference TRBV2 and TRBJ2-5, is EPEVTQTPSHQVTQMGQEVILRCVPISNHLYFYWYRQILGQKVEFLVSFYNNEISEKSEIFDDQFSVERPDGSNFTLKIRSTKLEDSAMYFCASSEIAGETQYFGPGTRLLVL.

This clonotype was detected ten times or more. This chain uses TRBV11-3 with TRBJ2-1; TRBD2 matches 9 bases. Germline lookup yields CDR1 SGHNT and CDR2 YENEEA. CDR3 size: 15 residues. Trimming cost V 1 base and J 8 bases; bases outside gene matches: 6. The DNA of the CDR3 is TGTGCCAGCAGCTTAGTTCTAGCGGGGAAGGATGAGCAGTTCTTC. Encoded protein: CASSLVLAGKDEQFF.

The chain has TRBV18 and TRBJ2-3; D remains ambiguous. Germline loops: CDR1 KGHSH, CDR2 LQKENI. This CDR3 contains 13 residues. V lost 2 bases to trimming and J lost 2 bases, with 5 bases between them. The CDR3 loop is CASSPSVTDTQYF. In DNA form, the CDR3 reads TGTGCCAGCTCACCAAGTGTCACAGATACGCAGTATTTT.

This clonotype has ten or more counts. The chain is built from TRBV3-1 and TRBJ1-5; D call uncertain. The length of the CDR3 is 14 residues. Per the germline V gene, CDR1 is LGHDT and CDR2 is YNNKEL (reference sequence). Trimming left V 0 bases short and J 7 bases short, with 10 bases between. The CDR3 here is CASSQDTGFQPQHF. DNA for the CDR3: TGTGCCAGCAGCCAAGATACGGGTTTCCAGCCCCAGCATTTT.

This clonotype was observed many times. This chain uses TRBV20-1 with TRBJ2-3; 11 nucleotides line up with TRBD2. The germline V gene has CDR1 DFQATT and CDR2 SNEGSKA (reference sequence). This CDR3 has 17 residues. V lost 1 base, J lost 5 bases, and 11 bases stayed unmatched. The CDR3 here is CSARVSPLAGGRDTQYF. The CDR3 DNA sequence: TGCAGTGCTAGAGTTTCCCCCCTAGCGGGAGGAAGAGATACGCAGTATTTT.

This clonotype was counted between two and nine times. The chain joins TRBV11-2 to TRBJ2-1, with a tentative D call TRBD2 (6 bases). CDR1 SGHAT and CDR2 FQNNGV come from the germline V gene. The CDR3 loop spans 17 amino acids. Trimming took 4 bases from V and 8 from J, leaving 24 bases between them. The CDR3 loop is CASSYPSTPGREYEQFF. The CDR3 region has the DNA TGTGCCAGCAGCTATCCCTCGACACCTGGACGGGAGTATGAGCAGTTCTTC.

This clonotype was detected many times. The chain is built from TRBV2 and TRBJ2-2; D may be TRBD2 (6 bases). The CDR3 contains 14 residues. From germline, CDR1 is SNHLY and CDR2 FYNNEI. The V end lost 4 bases, the J end lost 7 bases, and 13 bases lay between the germline ends. CDR3 bases: TGTGCCAGCAGTGTTGGGACTTCCGGCGGGGAGCTGTTTTTT. The encoded protein is CASSVGTSGGELFF.

This clonotype has at least ten counts. The V and J genes are TRBV2 and TRBJ1-2; D is ambiguous. The germline V gene has CDR1 SNHLY and CDR2 FYNNEI. The germline V and J ends were trimmed by 9 bases and 9 bases, with 11 bases remaining between them. The CDR3 length is 10 residues. In DNA, the CDR3 is TGTGCCAGACGAGATCGGAGCTACACCTTC. It yields the protein CARRDRSYTF.